The next 16 T cell receptor beta chains were all read from a single sample in a study of molecular identifiers for immune sequencing clone quantification. TCRdb fed the PCR reads into MiXCR, producing one record per CDR3 protein. The table includes hundreds of thousands of distinct CDR3 sequences, nearly 20% detected once. The material sequenced was naive CD8+ T cells from blood, with Jurkat cell RNA spiked in. The subset was: FACS-sorted CD8+CD4-CCR7+CD45RA+ naive T cells. The receptor source for this set is a human donor in good health. Some libraries in this study had Jurkat cell RNA spiked in.

Only one count was recorded for this clonotype. It may be a read error: a sequence one base away is much more abundant. This chain connects TRBV7-9 to TRBJ2-7; D may be TRBD2 (6 bases). CDR3 length equals 14 residues. Germline values: CDR1 SEHNR, CDR2 FQNEAQ (reference sequence). The CDR3: CTSVDGARGYEQYF. The CDR3 bases are TGTACCAGCGTGGACGGGGCGCGGGGCTACGAGCAGTACTTC.

This clonotype came up many times. The chain's CDR3 is CASSSGSLSYEQYF. Here the CDR3 DNA reads TGTGCCAGCAGTAGCGGGAGTCTTTCCTACGAGCAGTACTTC. The chain joins TRBV5-6 to TRBJ2-7, with TRBD2 matching over 9 bases. From germline, CDR1 is SGHDT and CDR2 YYEEEE. J gave up 1 base and V 5 bases, and 4 bases lay outside the gene matches. This CDR3 has 14 amino acids. The full variable domain, its missing parts supplied by reference TRBV5-6 and TRBJ2-7, is DAGVTQSPTHLIKTRGQQVTLRCSPKSGHDTVSWYQQALGQGPQFIFQYYEEEERQRGNFPDRFSGHQFPNYSSELNVNALLLGDSALYLCASSSGSLSYEQYFGPGTRLTVT.

This clonotype was detected only once. The chain combines TRBV14 with TRBJ2-7; weak D call: TRBD2 (6 bases). Germline CDR1 reads SGHDN; CDR2 reads FVKESK. Trimming removed 4 bases from V and 6 bases from J, with 28 bases in between. The CDR3 contains 18 residues. CDR3 residues: CASSPGGYGRVELSEQYF. The CDR3 DNA sequence: TGTGCCAGCAGCCCCGGAGGGTATGGCAGGGTAGAACTGAGCGAGCAGTACTTC. The whole variable domain, filled in from reference TRBV14 and TRBJ2-7, reads EAGVTQFPSHSVIEKGQTVTLRCDPISGHDNLYWYRRVMGKEIKFLLHFVKESKQDESGMPNNRFLAERTGGTYSTLKVQPAELEDSGVYFCASSPGGYGRVELSEQYFGPGTRLTVT.

This clonotype was counted many times. J is TRBJ1-1 and V is TRBV7-9; TRBD1 matches at 9 bases. Germline V lookup: CDR1 SEHNR, CDR2 FQNEAQ (reference sequence). The CDR3 has 14 residues. V shed 3 bases, J shed 9 bases, and the junction held 8 bases outside the gene matches. CDR3 nucleotide sequence: TGTGCCAGCAGCTTGGGGACAGGGTGGCCCCAAGCTTTCTTT. Its protein product is CASSLGTGWPQAFF.

V is TRBV9 and J is TRBJ2-1; weak D call: TRBD2 (5 bases). Germline assignment: CDR1 SGDLS and CDR2 YYNGEE. V lost 0 bases to trimming and J lost 5 bases, with 21 bases between them. The CDR3 is made up of 18 amino acids. DNA for the CDR3: TGTGCCAGCAGCGTAGAGGCTGGTCGGCGGGCCCGACACAATGAGCAGTTCTTC. Its translation: CASSVEAGRRARHNEQFF.

This clonotype was recorded at least ten times. The gene calls are TRBV6-2 or TRBV6-3 and TRBJ1-4; D is unresolved. The CDR3 runs 12 residues. V shed 8 bases and J shed 6 bases, with 10 bases lying between them. Germline V gives CDR1 MNHEY, CDR2 SVGEGT. The CDR3 loop is CASGEDYEKLFF. Written as DNA, the CDR3 is TGTGCCAGCGGCGAGGACTATGAAAAACTGTTTTTT.

With regard to this clonotype: It may be a read error: a sequence one base away is much more abundant. The V gene is TRBV4-3, the J gene TRBJ2-1, with D perhaps TRBD2 (5 bases). V was shortened by 1 base and J by 8 bases, with 18 bases between the two germline ends. This CDR3 spans 16 amino acids. In germline, CDR1 is LGHNA, CDR2 YSLEER. The CDR3 coding sequence is TGCGCCAGCAGCCAAGGTCCCTCCGAGGGAAACGATGAGCAGTTCTTC. Translated, it gives CASSQGPSEGNDEQFF.

This clonotype was picked up a small number of times. The chain couples TRBV7-9 to TRBJ2-1; TRBD2 aligns across 7 bases. The V gene's germline CDR1 is SEHNR and CDR2 FQNEAQ (reference sequence). V gave up 4 bases and J gave up 5 bases; unmatched junction bases: 8. The CDR3 covers 15 residues. CDR3 protein: CASSSRGTINNEQFF. The CDR3 DNA is TGTGCCAGCAGCTCCCGTGGGACTATAAACAATGAGCAGTTCTTC.

J is TRBJ2-3 and V is TRBV27, with no clear D. CDR1 MNHEY and CDR2 SMNVEV come from the germline V gene (reference sequence). Trimming took off 2 bases at V and 4 bases at J, with 10 bases between the two ends. The CDR3 is made up of 14 amino acids. CDR3 loop: CASSLGLNADTQYF. CDR3 nucleotide sequence: TGTGCCAGCAGTTTAGGGTTAAACGCAGATACGCAGTATTTT.

This clonotype appeared many times. The chain employs TRBV29-1 and TRBJ2-3, with TRBD1 matching 8 bases. The CDR3 totals 13 residues. V was clipped by 3 bases and J by 5 bases; unmatched bases: 4. Germline CDR1 SQVTM, CDR2 ANQGSEA. CDR3 sequence: CSVDLQGGDTQYF. CDR3 nucleotide sequence: TGCAGCGTTGATTTACAGGGGGGAGATACGCAGTATTTT.

In regard to this clonotype: A read error may explain this, as a much larger clone is one base away. The genes are TRBV4-3 and TRBJ2-2; D perhaps matches TRBD1 (5 bases). The CDR3 contains 17 residues. Germline CDR1 LGHNA, CDR2 YSLEER. The CDR3 here is CAGSQDPLQGNTGELFF. The CDR3 bases are TGCGCCGGCAGCCAAGATCCTCTGCAGGGTAACACCGGGGAGCTGTTTTTT.

Many counts were recorded for this clonotype. The chain employs TRBV7-9 and TRBJ1-1; 7 bases agree with TRBD1. The germline V gene has CDR1 SEHNR and CDR2 FQNEAQ (reference sequence). CDR3 size: 15 residues. Trimming took 4 bases from V and 10 from J; bases not matched to a gene: 15. The CDR3: CASSSKTGSPSRAFF. The CDR3 bases are TGTGCCAGCAGCTCGAAGACAGGGTCCCCGTCGAGAGCTTTCTTT.

This clonotype was observed at least ten times. The V gene is TRBV27, the J gene TRBJ2-7, with 10 nucleotides matching TRBD2. The CDR3 covers 18 residues. Germline CDR1 is MNHEY and CDR2 is SMNVEV (reference sequence). V trimming: 1 base; J trimming: 4 bases; junction bases outside the gene matches: 13. The CDR3 DNA reads TGTGCCAGCAGTTTATTGGCTAGCGGGAGTCTGGACGGTTACGAGCAGTACTTC. It specifies CASSLLASGSLDGYEQYF.

In this sample, this clonotype turned up many times. This chain joins TRBV4-1 and TRBJ2-1; 8 positions match TRBD1. The CDR3 is 15 residues long. With 3 bases clipped from V and 2 bases from J, the junction kept 3 bases outside the gene matches. The V gene's germline CDR1 is MGHRA and CDR2 YSYEKL. CDR3 sequence (DNA): TGCGCCAGCAGCCAGGACAGGGCTACCTACAATGAGCAGTTCTTC. This translates into CASSQDRATYNEQFF.

This clonotype was counted at least ten times. The gene calls are TRBV28 and TRBJ2-7; D is possibly TRBD1 (6 bases). CDR3 size: 16 residues. V lost 5 bases and J 2 bases, leaving 19 bases between the germline ends. The germline V gene encodes CDR1 MDHEN and CDR2 SYDVKM. The CDR3 spells CASSPTDRRVPYEQYF. CDR3 in DNA: TGTGCCAGCAGTCCAACTGACAGGCGAGTACCCTACGAGCAGTACTTC.

The CDR3 coding sequence is TGCAGTGCTAGAGGAGACAGGGCACTCTACGAGCAGTACTTC. Translating it yields CSARGDRALYEQYF. This chain uses TRBV20-1 with TRBJ2-7; 7 bases are shared with TRBD1. Germline V gene data show CDR1 as DFQATT and CDR2 as SNEGSKA (reference sequence). The CDR3 is 14 amino acids. The junction had 6 bases not matched to a gene; V was cut back by 1 base and J by 3 bases.